This is a list of T cell receptor beta chains from one sample in a study of tumor and adjacent non-tumor tissue in lung cancer. Via MiXCR, TCRdb re-called the multiplex PCR reads, giving one row per CDR3 protein. The sample has 55,000 to 75,000 distinct CDR3 sequences; 55% to 75% are singletons. Input material: lung tumor tissue. The receptors originated from a man aged 45-65 years with non-small cell lung cancer. Each CDR3 is given with its conserved first and last residue. A D gene is named only where the DNA matches it firmly. The size field is filled for only some rows; it gives once, few, many or a size class.

CDR3 protein | CDR3 DNA | V gene | D gene | clone size | J gene
CASSPGTNNQPQHF | TGTGCCAGCAGTCCCGGGACAAACAATCAGCCCCAGCATTTT | TRBV28 | NA | many | TRBJ1-5
CASTLPTGLQPQHF | TGTGCCAGCACTCTACCGACAGGGCTTCAGCCCCAGCATTTT | TRBV6-1 | TRBD1 | many | TRBJ1-5
CASRAGTPSEEQYF | TGTGCCAGCAGGGCCGGGACCCCTTCGGAGGAGCAGTACTTC | TRBV2 | NA | NA | TRBJ2-7
CASSSSPGEQYF | TGTGCCAGCAGCTCCTCCCCTGGCGAGCAGTACTTT | TRBV11-2 | NA | NA | TRBJ2-7
CASSRQKSNQPQHF | TGTGCCAGCAGCCGACAGAAGAGCAATCAGCCCCAGCATTTT | TRBV5-8 | NA | NA | TRBJ1-5
CASSRAVTGVKTGELFF | TGTGCCAGCAGTCGCGCCGTGACAGGGGTGAAGACCGGGGAGCTGTTTTTT | TRBV5-6 | TRBD1 | NA | TRBJ2-2
CASSSNSVDEQYF | TGTGCCAGCAGCTCCAACTCCGTGGACGAGCAGTACTTC | TRBV7-9 | NA | NA | TRBJ2-7
CAGSEIHEQFF | TGTGCCGGCAGTGAAATCCATGAACAGTTCTTC | TRBV6-7 | NA | NA | TRBJ2-1
CSVGLDRGNQPQHF | TGCAGTGTCGGCTTGGACAGGGGTAATCAGCCCCAGCATTTT | TRBV20-1 | TRBD1 | NA | TRBJ1-5
CASSQVGEGDRNKLFF | TGCGCCAGCAGCCAAGTGGGCGAGGGTGACCGAAACAAACTGTTTTTT | TRBV4-1 | NA | many | TRBJ1-4
CASSDGASGTDTQYF | TGCGCCAGCAGTGATGGGGCGTCGGGCACAGATACGCAGTATTTT | TRBV10-1 | NA | many | TRBJ2-3
CAISESGSYNEQFF | TGTGCCATCAGTGAGTCGGGTTCCTACAATGAGCAGTTCTTC | TRBV10-3 | NA | medium-sized | TRBJ2-1
CASMPPSSGGQTQYF | TGTGCCAGCATGCCCCCGAGCAGCGGGGGGCAGACCCAGTACTTC | TRBV5-5 | TRBD2 | many | TRBJ2-5
CVSSTHPVAGGYGYTF | TGTGTCAGCAGCACCCACCCTGTGGCCGGAGGCTATGGCTACACCTTC | TRBV9 | NA | NA | TRBJ1-2
CASSLGGSGMRETQYF | TGTGCCAGCAGCTTAGGAGGGTCAGGGATGAGAGAGACCCAGTATTTC | TRBV7-2 | NA | few | TRBJ2-5
CARTGKETQYF | TGTGCCAGGACAGGGAAAGAGACCCAGTACTTC | TRBV21-1 | NA | few | TRBJ2-5
CSVPAGGGDNEQFF | TGCAGTGTCCCAGCGGGTGGGGGGGACAATGAGCAGTTCTTC | TRBV20-1 | TRBD2 | NA | TRBJ2-1
CAISWARDSPYEQYF | TGCGCCATCAGTTGGGCCCGGGACAGTCCCTACGAGCAGTACTTC | TRBV28 | TRBD1 | NA | TRBJ2-7
CSARGQSRGYEQYF | TGCAGTGCTAGAGGGCAGTCGAGGGGTTACGAGCAGTACTTC | TRBV20-1 | NA | many | TRBJ2-7
CACNWGQAAGTQYF | TGTGCCTGCAACTGGGGACAGGCCGCCGGGACCCAGTACTTC | TRBV11-2 | TRBD1 | NA | TRBJ2-5
CVSSYAGVWGNEQFF | TGTGTCAGCAGTTACGCCGGGGTATGGGGCAATGAGCAGTTCTTC | TRBV6-2/TRBV6-3 | NA | NA | TRBJ2-1
CVSYLGTVGTETFF | TGTGTCAGCTACCTTGGGACGGTAGGGACTGAAACTTTCTTT | TRBV12-3/TRBV12-4 | NA | NA | TRBJ1-1
CNVEGASNTEAFF | TGCAACGTCGAGGGGGCATCAAACACTGAAGCTTTCTTT | TRBV29-1 | TRBD1 | once | TRBJ1-1
CANSRTWDNQETQYF | TGTGCCAACAGTCGTACCTGGGACAACCAAGAGACCCAGTATTTC | TRBV6-1 | NA | NA | TRBJ2-5
CASSQGRIGISPLHF | TGCGCCAGCAGCCAAGGCCGCATTGGAATTTCACCCCTCCACTTT | TRBV4-1 | NA | NA | TRBJ1-6
CSAASNTEAFF | TGCAGTGCTGCCTCGAACACTGAAGCTTTCTTT | TRBV20-1 | NA | NA | TRBJ1-1
CVNFNRGNSPLHF | TGTGTCAACTTTAACAGGGGAAATTCACCCCTCCACTTT | TRBV30 | TRBD1 | few | TRBJ1-6
CSVEGHLNTEAFF | TGCAGCGTTGAGGGACACCTCAACACTGAAGCTTTCTTT | TRBV29-1 | NA | many | TRBJ1-1
CTSSAYRRTRTDTQYF | TGTACCAGCAGCGCTTACCGGCGGACCCGCACAGATACGCAGTATTTT | TRBV5-6 | NA | NA | TRBJ2-3
CSARSGRSYNEQFF | TGCAGCGCTCGAAGCGGGAGGTCCTACAATGAGCAGTTCTTC | TRBV29-1 | TRBD2 | NA | TRBJ2-1
CASSLVAATGAEAFF | TGTGCCAGCAGCTTAGTGGCCGCTACGGGCGCTGAAGCTTTCTTT | TRBV7-2 | NA | few | TRBJ1-1
CASSLAAGEQYF | TGTGCCAGCAGCTTGGCAGCGGGCGAGCAGTACTTC | TRBV11-2 | NA | few | TRBJ2-7
CSIGAPGLAANDQFF | TGCAGCATTGGGGCCCCGGGACTAGCGGCCAATGACCAGTTCTTC | TRBV29-1 | TRBD2 | NA | TRBJ2-1
CASSLGQSGTDTQYF | TGTGCCAGCAGCTTAGGGCAGTCTGGCACAGATACGCAGTATTTT | TRBV11-1 | NA | NA | TRBJ2-3
CAISHGIDEQYF | TGTGCCATCAGTCACGGGATAGACGAGCAGTACTTC | TRBV10-3 | NA | NA | TRBJ2-7
CANSSARGQAHWEQYF | TGTGCCAACAGCTCTGCCCGGGGACAGGCCCATTGGGAGCAGTACTTC | TRBV11-2 | TRBD1 | NA | TRBJ2-7
CASSLSGSTDTQYF | TGCGCCAGCAGCTTGAGTGGAAGCACAGATACGCAGTATTTT | TRBV5-1 | NA | few | TRBJ2-3
CASSRGTSGGLTDTQYF | TGTGCCAGCAGCCGAGGGACTAGCGGGGGACTCACAGATACGCAGTATTTT | TRBV11-3 | TRBD2 | medium-sized | TRBJ2-3
CASSPLPHSGTQYF | TGTGCCAGCAGTCCACTCCCTCACTCTGGTACGCAGTATTTT | TRBV6-5 | NA | many | TRBJ2-3
CASSVLAGLLTDTQYF | TGCGCCAGCAGCGTACTAGCGGGATTACTCACAGATACGCAGTATTTT | TRBV5-1 | TRBD2 | once | TRBJ2-3
CASSLRRGHEQYF | TGTGCCAGCAGTTTAAGAAGGGGACACGAGCAGTACTTC | TRBV12-3/TRBV12-4 | NA | many | TRBJ2-7
CVSSYSRLGLPYEQYF | TGTGTCAGCAGTTACTCAAGGTTGGGACTTCCCTACGAGCAGTACTTC | TRBV6-5 | NA | NA | TRBJ2-7